This record looks at one T cell receptor beta chain sequence and its context. The target of this receptor is not known. One base away there is no much larger clone; base qualities are not given. The germline V end is reduced by 3 bases and the J end by 7 bases; junction bases left unmatched: 4. The germline V gene specifies SGHDT as CDR1 and YYEEEE as CDR2. Counted from cysteine to phenylalanine, this CDR3 has 13 amino acids. The DNA shown is the 39-base CDR3, in frame from base 1. TCRbeta CDR3 regions were amplified from genomic DNA by means of the immunoSEQ Assay, a bias-controlled multiplex PCR. The original pipeline was this. The number of nucleated cells in each sample was estimated from the amplification of reference gene primers within the assay. To quantify the absolute abundance of each unique TCRbeta CDR3 rearrangement, sequence reads were collapsed and filtered. For each sample, productive Simpson clonality was calculated as the square root of Simpson's diversity index across productive rearrangements. Sourced from immuneACCESS, this table was stored by TCRdb with only in-frame sequences that have V and J called. A share of the clones is absent; for the studies checked, an unresolved V gene accounts for under half, and the remainder has no known explanation. That table supplies the V and J calls and clone size; D and trimming were determined from the DNA. Within this sample are about 220,000 clones, with roughly 85% of them counted one time only. The ten biggest clones cover about 3.6% of the sample.

Whole blood was collected in K2EDTA tubes by collaborating institutions according to the institutions' own protocols. For TCRbeta analysis, collaborator samples were shipped as frozen whole blood, as isolated PBMCs, or as DNA extracted from either sample type. The data originate from a study of blood T cell repertoires in COVID-19 (dated by TCRdb to 2019 to 2021). Some background on the complete study: The collaborator samples originated in the United States, Italy and Spain and spanned the acute and convalescent phases of COVID-19. The material from the prospective study consisted of cDNA or gDNA derived from T cells, B-cell-depleted T cells, or PBMCs. The dataset comprised deeply sampled blood TCRbeta repertoires from subjects exposed to, actively infected with, or recovered from COVID-19. A freely available public database, intended as a resource for researchers studying the immune response to SARS-CoV-2, is where the repertoires were released. Samples were obtained from the ongoing ImmuneRACE study (first 160 participants) and from 950 to 1,500 subjects provided by 6 global collaborators. A de-identified subject ID, COVID-19 status, age in years and sex were almost always included in the sample metadata. Where available, HLA class I and class II types were taken from metadata supplied by the sample provider and were not determined by assay-based typing. The full study reports these points: How much clinical and demographic metadata was included differed by source and by participant, and the metadata was provided uncurated.

The clonotype originates from an elderly woman with acute or convalescent COVID-19. Sequencing input: peripheral blood. The chain is assembled from TRBV5-6 and TRBJ1-1, with 9 middle bases fitting TRBD1. CDR3 region: CASSWGQGSEAFF. In nucleotides, the sequence is TGTGCCAGCAGCTGGGGACAGGGTAGTGAAGCTTTCTTT.